These T cell receptor beta chains were read from a single sample in a study of Ad26.COV2.S vaccination and SARS-CoV-2 variants. The repertoire was sequenced with immunoSEQ multiplex PCR; TCRdb's copy has only in-frame clones and lacks some. The sample yields nearly 400,000 clones, approximately 89% seen once. The source material was peripheral blood, sampled in a trial of Ad26.COV2.S vaccine versus placebo. These receptors came from a person aged 18-60 years who received the Ad26.COV2.S COVID-19 vaccine or a placebo. The CDR3 runs from the conserved cysteine through the conserved F or W. Fields, in order: J gene, D gene, V gene, clone size, CDR3 DNA, CDR3 protein. The D gene is left open where the match is weak. Clone size appears in some rows only: once, few, many, or a class for an expanded clone.

TRBJ1-6,NA,TRBV21-1,NA,TGTGCCATCCCGGGGCCGGGACGGTGTGGAGATTCACCCCTCCACTTT,CAIPGPGRCGDSPLHF
TRBJ2-7,NA,TRBV27,NA,TGTGCCAGCAGACCATATATGGGGGACGAGCAGTACTTC,CASRPYMGDEQYF
TRBJ2-1,TRBD2,TRBV7-2,NA,TGTGCCAGCAGCTTACTCCCCGGACTAGCACGCTACCAAGACAATGAGCAGTTCTTC,CASSLLPGLARYQDNEQFF
TRBJ2-1,NA,TRBV2,NA,TGTGCCAGTGACGGTCTCGGAAATGAGCAGTTCTTC,CASDGLGNEQFF
TRBJ2-7,TRBD2,TRBV3-1/TRBV3-2,NA,TGTGCCAGCAGCTTCCGGCGGGAGCGAGGGGAGCAGTACTTC,CASSFRRERGEQYF
TRBJ2-1,TRBD2,TRBV10-3,NA,TGTGCCATCAGCGGGACTAGCGGAGGCAATGAGCAGTTCTTC,CAISGTSGGNEQFF
TRBJ2-7,NA,TRBV11-1,once,TGTGCCAGCAGCCCAGGACTGGAACGTGACGAGCAGTACTTC,CASSPGLERDEQYF
TRBJ2-2,NA,TRBV15,NA,TGTGCCACCAGCAGAGATCCCACCGGGGAGCTGTTTTTT,CATSRDPTGELFF
TRBJ2-2,TRBD2,TRBV5-4,NA,TGTGCCAGCAGCTCCCCGACTAGCGGGAACACCGGGGAGCTGTTTTTT,CASSSPTSGNTGELFF
TRBJ1-4,TRBD1,TRBV2,NA,TGTGCCAGCAGTGAAGACAGGGGAGGGGGTGAAAAACTGTTTTTT,CASSEDRGGGEKLFF
TRBJ1-4,NA,TRBV19,NA,TGTGCCAGTAGTTTAACAGGGAGTGGAGAAAAACTGTTTTTT,CASSLTGSGEKLFF
TRBJ1-1,TRBD1,TRBV28,NA,TGTGCCAGCAGTCTTTCCGGACAGGGGAGGGCTGAAGCTTTCTTT,CASSLSGQGRAEAFF
TRBJ2-1,TRBD2,TRBV5-1,NA,TGCGCCAGCAGCCTCGGCGGGAGTAGCGGGAGGTACAATGAGCAGTTCTTC,CASSLGGSSGRYNEQFF
TRBJ1-1,NA,TRBV28,NA,TGTGCCAGCAGAACGCCCCAGGGTAACACTGAAGCTTTCTTT,CASRTPQGNTEAFF
TRBJ2-7,NA,TRBV11-2,NA,TGTGCCAGCTCCCGGCAGGGGGGGCCCTACGAGCAGTACTTC,CASSRQGGPYEQYF
TRBJ2-3,TRBD2,TRBV28,NA,TGTGCCAGCAGCCTCAGGACTAGCGGAGACACAGATACGCAGTATTTT,CASSLRTSGDTDTQYF
TRBJ2-1,TRBD2,TRBV29-1,NA,TGCAGCGCGACTAGCGCGATTGTTGGGGGCGCTGAGCAGTTCTTC,CSATSAIVGGAEQFF
TRBJ2-5,TRBD2,TRBV3-1/TRBV3-2,NA,TGTGCCAGCAGCCAGGGACTAGCGGGAGTAGGAGAGACCCAGTACTTC,CASSQGLAGVGETQYF
TRBJ1-5,TRBD1,TRBV10-3,NA,TGTGCCATCAGTGATACAGGGGGCTTGAGCAATCAGCCCCAGCATTTT,CAISDTGGLSNQPQHF
TRBJ2-1,TRBD2,TRBV24-1,NA,TGTGCCACCAGATCCGGGGGGGGCCTTGAGCAGTTCTTC,CATRSGGGLEQFF
TRBJ2-7,NA,TRBV15,once,TGTGCCACCAGCATTGGCAGCTCCTACGAGCAGTACTTC,CATSIGSSYEQYF
TRBJ2-7,NA,TRBV28,NA,TGTGCCAGCAGTTTTATTGACCACGAGCAGTACTTC,CASSFIDHEQYF
TRBJ2-5,TRBD2,TRBV6-2/TRBV6-3,NA,TGTGCCAGCAGTTACCCTGAAGCGGGAGGGTTGAAGACCCAGTACTTC,CASSYPEAGGLKTQYF
TRBJ2-6,NA,TRBV5-1,NA,TGCGCCAGCAGCTCGACGGGAGGGGCCAACGTCCTGACTTTC,CASSSTGGANVLTF
TRBJ1-2,NA,TRBV6-1,NA,TGTGCCAGCAGTGAGGTCAGCTATGGCTACACCTTC,CASSEVSYGYTF
TRBJ1-1,NA,TRBV28,NA,TGTGCCAGCAGTCCACAACGTCCGAACACTGAAGCTTTCTTT,CASSPQRPNTEAFF
TRBJ2-7,TRBD1,TRBV11-2,NA,TGTGCCAGCAGCTTGGGGACAGTCGGCGAGCAGTACTTC,CASSLGTVGEQYF
TRBJ2-3,NA,TRBV15,NA,TGTGCCACCAGCAGAGTGAGGCTAGCACACACAGATACGCAGTATTTT,CATSRVRLAHTDTQYF
TRBJ2-7,NA,TRBV19,NA,TGTGCCAGTAGTAGATTCGACGGCTACGAGCAGTACTTC,CASSRFDGYEQYF
TRBJ1-6,NA,TRBV6-5,few,TGTGCCAGCAGTTACCGTGTAGGGAATTCACCCCTCCACTTT,CASSYRVGNSPLHF
TRBJ1-1,NA,TRBV6-5,NA,TGTGCCAGCAGAAATCAGGGTAACACTGAAGCTTTCTTT,CASRNQGNTEAFF